This T cell receptor (beta chain) derives from a study of control samples from healthy donors and cancer patients. CDR1 and CDR2 (germline): ENHRY, SYGVKD. Trimming removed 10 bases from V and 3 bases from J; junction bases left unmatched: 4. The length of the CDR3 is 12 residues. Data came from immunoSEQ multiplex PCR; TCRdb stores just in-frame clones and leaves some out. The data hold 90,000 to 150,000 clones, with about 87% observed a single time. Sequences were obtained from blood. The clonotype was recovered from a man aged 30 to 39 in good health. The chain has TRBV10-3 and TRBJ2-3; TRBD1 matches 7 bases. The CDR3 region has the DNA TGTGCCACTTGGGACAGAACAGATACGCAGTATTTT. Amino acids: CATWDRTDTQYF.